The 27 T cell receptor beta chains below were found in one sample sequenced in a study of blood T cell repertoires in COVID-19. Here immunoSEQ multiplex PCR was the method, and the copy in TCRdb shows in-frame clones only, minus some. Among 200,000 or so clones listed, roughly 86% were seen once. The sample consisted of peripheral blood. All receptors derive from a man between 60 and 75 years old with acute or convalescent COVID-19.

As DNA, the CDR3 is TGTGCCAGCAGTTACCCCTTTGACAGGAACTACGAGCAGTACTTC. Residues: CASSYPFDRNYEQYF. The V and J genes are TRBV6-2 or TRBV6-3 and TRBJ2-7; D is perhaps TRBD1 (6 bases). The germline V and J ends were trimmed by 2 bases and 3 bases, with 14 bases remaining between them. CDR1 and CDR2 (germline): MNHEY, SVGEGT. CDR3 size: 15 residues.

As DNA, the CDR3 is TGTGCCAGCAGTTACGACAGGACTGCCTACGAGCAGTACTTC. Translating gives CASSYDRTAYEQYF. The chain recombines TRBV6-5 with TRBJ2-7; D possibly corresponds to TRBD1 (6 bases). The CDR3 length is 14 residues. V was pared by 2 bases and J by 2 bases, with 10 bases between. From germline, CDR1 is MNHEY and CDR2 SVGAGI.

The CDR3 is CASSPRLGQGNSGNTIYF. DNA of the CDR3: TGTGCCAGCTCACCCCGACTTGGACAGGGCAACTCTGGAAACACCATATATTTT. The J gene is TRBJ1-3, the V gene TRBV18, with 8 bases fitting TRBD1. From germline, CDR1 is KGHSH and CDR2 LQKENI. V lost 3 bases and J lost 0; bases outside the gene matches: 10. The CDR3 has 18 residues.

This clone was counted once. This sequence joins TRBV6-6 and TRBJ1-1, with TRBD1 matching over 8 bases. The germline gives CDR1 MNHNY, CDR2 SVGAGI (reference sequence). V shed 6 bases, J shed 5 bases, and the junction held 14 bases outside the gene matches. CDR3 size: 16 residues. CDR3 nucleotides: TGTGCCAGCAGCCTCGGGGAGGACAGGGCAGGGACTGAAGCTTTCTTT. It codes for CASSLGEDRAGTEAFF.

V is TRBV15 and J is TRBJ2-7; D possibly corresponds to TRBD1 (6 bases). Per the germline V gene, CDR1 is LNHNV and CDR2 is YYDKDF (reference sequence). The CDR3 loop spans 14 amino acids. V lost 1 base, J lost 6 bases, and 13 bases lay in between. The DNA for the CDR3 is TGTGCCACCAGCAGAGTCGGCAGGGGAAGCGAGCAGTACTTC. Protein: CATSRVGRGSEQYF.

The V call is TRBV7-6, the J call TRBJ2-7, with D tentatively TRBD2 (7 bases). The CDR3 covers 16 residues. V gave up 1 base and J gave up 5 bases, with 18 bases separating them. Germline V gene data show CDR1 as SGHVS and CDR2 as FNYEAQ. The CDR3 nucleotides are TGTGCCAGCAGCTTAGGGGCGGGGGCGCCTTTTGACGAGCAGTACTTC. This gives the protein CASSLGAGAPFDEQYF. Complete variable domain (other parts from reference TRBV7-6 and TRBJ2-7): GAGVSQSPRYKVTKRGQDVALRCDPISGHVSLYWYRQALGQGPEFLTYFNYEAQQDKSGLPNDRFSAERPEGSISTLTIQRTEQRDSAMYRCASSLGAGAPFDEQYFGPGTRLTVT.

Turning to this clone: The sample contains more than one DNA sequence encoding this CDR3. The J gene is TRBJ2-7, the V gene TRBV5-1, with 8 bases lining up with TRBD1. CDR1 is SGHRS and CDR2 is YFSETQ in the germline V gene. V lost 1 base and J lost 4; bases outside the gene matches: 1. This CDR3 contains 13 residues. CDR3 DNA: TGCGCCAGCAGCTTGAACAGGGGGTACGAGCAGTACTTC. Translating gives CASSLNRGYEQYF. Combining the CDR3 with reference TRBV5-1 and TRBJ2-7 gives the whole variable domain KAGVTQTPRYLIKTRGQQVTLSCSPISGHRSVSWYQQTPGQGLQFLFEYFSETQRNKGNFPGRFSGRQFSNSRSEMNVSTLELGDSALYLCASSLNRGYEQYFGPGTRLTVT.

The chain uses TRBV24-1 and TRBJ2-5; TRBD1 matches at 8 bases. The CDR3 consists of 15 residues. In germline, CDR1 is KGHDR, CDR2 SFDVKD. With 2 bases clipped from V and 3 bases from J, the junction kept 4 bases outside the gene matches. In nucleotides, the CDR3 is TGTGCCACCAGTGATTCCCGGACAGGGAAAGAGACCCAGTACTTC. Protein sequence: CATSDSRTGKETQYF.

Details on this clone: Other DNA sequences in the sample encode the same CDR3. DNA of the CDR3: TGTGCCAGTAGCCGAACAGGGGACACTGAAGCTTTCTTT. As protein: CASSRTGDTEAFF. The J gene is TRBJ1-1, the V gene TRBV19; TRBD1 agrees at 7 bases. Germline values: CDR1 LNHDA, CDR2 SQIVND (reference sequence). V lost 6 bases and J lost 3; bases outside the gene matches: 4. The CDR3 covers 13 residues.

This clone was recorded only once. J is TRBJ2-7 and V is TRBV6-5; 11 bases agree with TRBD1. Germline CDR1 and CDR2: MNHEY and SVGAGI. This CDR3 is built from 13 residues. The trim removed 6 bases at V and 4 bases at J, leaving 2 bases unmatched. The DNA of the CDR3 is TGTGCCAGCAGGGGGACAGGGGGGTACGAGCAGTACTTC. This gives the protein CASRGTGGYEQYF.

This chain joins TRBV7-9 and TRBJ2-5, with a possible D match to TRBD1 (7 bases). Germline values: CDR1 SEHNR, CDR2 FQNEAQ (reference sequence). The CDR3 length is 15 residues. The V end was cut by 1 base, the J end by 4 bases, with 13 bases between. Here the CDR3 reads CASSLVGGGRETQYF. In nucleotides, the CDR3 is TGTGCCAGCAGCTTAGTTGGAGGGGGCCGAGAGACCCAGTACTTC. Looking up the rest from reference TRBV7-9 and TRBJ2-5 gives the full variable domain: DTGVSQNPRHKITKRGQNVTFRCDPISEHNRLYWYRQTLGQGPEFLTYFQNEAQLEKSRLLSDRFSAERPKGSFSTLEIQRTEQGDSAMYLCASSLVGGGRETQYFGPGTRLLVL.

The count of this clone is one. This rearrangement joins TRBV2 to TRBJ2-7; the D is unclear. CDR3 size: 14 residues. The germline gives CDR1 SNHLY, CDR2 FYNNEI. V gave up 3 bases and J gave up 7 bases, with 16 bases separating them. Here the CDR3 DNA reads TGTGCCAGCAGTGAGCGGCAGATCTCTGAAGAGCAGTACTTC. Protein: CASSERQISEEQYF.

The chain combines TRBV16 with TRBJ2-2; D is possibly TRBD1 (6 bases). The germline CDR1 and CDR2 sequences are KGHSY and FQNENV. The CDR3 sequence is 21 residues long. Trimming removed 5 bases from V and 5 bases from J, with 33 bases in between. CDR3 coding DNA: TGTGCCAGCAGCAGAAGCCCCACTCAGCGCGTCAGGGGCCCGGGGACCGGGGAGCTGTTTTTT. Translating gives CASSRSPTQRVRGPGTGELFF. Full variable domain (rest looked up from reference TRBV16 and TRBJ2-2): GEEVAQTPKHLVRGEGQKAKLYCAPIKGHSYVFWYQQVLKNEFKFLISFQNENVFDETGMPKERFSAKCLPNSPCSLEIQATKLEDSAVYFCASSRSPTQRVRGPGTGELFFGEGSRLTVL.

This clone has more than one count but fewer than ten. This chain connects TRBV7-2 to TRBJ2-5; 9 bases agree with TRBD2. Germline CDR1 and CDR2: SGHTA and FQGNSA. V was clipped by 1 base and J by 5 bases; unmatched bases: 8. The CDR3 contains 16 residues. CDR3 residues: CASSLDWRGGEETQYF. The CDR3 DNA reads as TGTGCCAGCAGCTTAGATTGGCGGGGGGGCGAGGAGACCCAGTACTTC.

The chain is built from TRBV29-1 and TRBJ2-1; 7 bases map to TRBD1. The V gene's germline CDR1 is SQVTM and CDR2 ANQGSEA. The junction had 3 bases not matched to a gene; V was cut back by 4 bases and J by 0 bases. The CDR3 length is 14 residues. Here the CDR3 reads CSVGPGGSYNEQFF. CDR3 sequence (DNA): TGCAGCGTTGGCCCAGGGGGCTCCTACAATGAGCAGTTCTTC.

A note on this clone: Other DNA sequences in this specimen translate into the identical CDR3. This chain links TRBV19 with TRBJ2-1; 8 bases agree with TRBD2. Germline V gives CDR1 LNHDA, CDR2 SQIVND (reference sequence). The CDR3 spans 15 residues. Trimming took 4 bases from V and 8 from J; bases not matched to a gene: 10. The CDR3: CASSRAGLAPDEQFF. The CDR3 DNA follows: TGTGCCAGTAGTAGGGCAGGACTAGCCCCCGATGAGCAGTTCTTC.

V is TRBV19 and J is TRBJ1-6; 8 nucleotides line up with TRBD1. Losses at the gene ends were 8 bases for V and 9 bases for J; bases not matched to a gene: 6. The CDR3 contains 13 residues. Looked up from germline, CDR1 is LNHDA and CDR2 is SQIVND (reference sequence). CDR3 sequence reads: CASAPDRASPLHF. The CDR3 DNA follows: TGTGCCAGTGCCCCGGACAGGGCTTCACCCCTCCACTTT. The whole variable domain, remainder taken from reference TRBV19 and TRBJ1-6, is DGGITQSPKYLFRKEGQNVTLSCEQNLNHDAMYWYRQDPGQGLRLIYYSQIVNDFQKGDIAEGYSVSREKKESFPLTVTSAQKNPTAFYLCASAPDRASPLHFGNGTRLTVT.

The chain couples TRBV2 to TRBJ2-2, with a tentative D call TRBD2 (5 bases). This CDR3 is built from 14 residues. Trimming stripped 8 bases from V and 1 base from J, with 11 bases between. Germline V gives CDR1 SNHLY, CDR2 FYNNEI. CDR3 coding DNA: TGTGCCAGCGATCGGGGTGGGAACACCGGGGAGCTGTTTTTT. It yields the protein CASDRGGNTGELFF. The complete variable domain, with remaining parts taken from reference TRBV2 and TRBJ2-2, reads EPEVTQTPSHQVTQMGQEVILRCVPISNHLYFYWYRQILGQKVEFLVSFYNNEISEKSEIFDDQFSVERPDGSNFTLKIRSTKLEDSAMYFCASDRGGNTGELFFGEGSRLTVL.

This clone showed up just a few times. J is TRBJ1-1 and V is TRBV19; 7 bases are a match to TRBD1. CDR3 size: 15 residues. After removal of 7 bases from V and 1 base from J, the junction contained 9 bases not matched to a gene. Germline V lookup: CDR1 LNHDA, CDR2 SQIVND (reference sequence). CDR3 in DNA: TGTGCCAGTAAAAATCGACAGGGCGGGAACACTGAAGCTTTCTTT. Translated: CASKNRQGGNTEAFF.

The chain carries TRBV29-1 and TRBJ2-5; possible D gene TRBD2, 7 bases. Germline loops: CDR1 SQVTM, CDR2 ANQGSEA. This CDR3 has 13 amino acids. V lost 6 bases and J lost 5, with 16 bases in between. The CDR3 loop is CSVGGGPRETQYF. In DNA form, the CDR3 reads TGCAGCGTGGGAGGGGGACCCCGCGAGACCCAGTACTTC.

This chain links TRBV2 with TRBJ1-2; 8 nucleotides line up with TRBD1. CDR3 length equals 13 residues. Germline lookup yields CDR1 SNHLY and CDR2 FYNNEI. Trimming removed 8 bases from V and 3 bases from J; junction bases left unmatched: 5. The CDR3 DNA reads as TGTGCCAGCGGCCAGGGGGCGGACTATGGCTACACCTTC. It translates to CASGQGADYGYTF. The full variable domain, completed using reference TRBV2 and TRBJ1-2, is EPEVTQTPSHQVTQMGQEVILRCVPISNHLYFYWYRQILGQKVEFLVSFYNNEISEKSEIFDDQFSVERPDGSNFTLKIRSTKLEDSAMYFCASGQGADYGYTFGSGTRLTVV.

J is TRBJ1-1 and V is TRBV25-1; no reliable D call. The CDR3 spans 12 residues. Trimming removed 1 base at V and 7 bases at J, with 7 bases between. From germline, CDR1 is MGHDK and CDR2 SYGVNS. CDR3 nucleotides: TGTGCCAGCAGTGAATTCGGGATTGAAGCTTTCTTT. As protein: CASSEFGIEAFF.

This chain connects TRBV12-3 or TRBV12-4 to TRBJ2-7; a weak D match, TRBD2 (5 bases). V gave up 5 bases and J gave up 3 bases, with 11 bases separating them. This CDR3 has 13 amino acids. In DNA form, the CDR3 reads TGTGCCAGCAGTCCCCGCCGGGACTACGAGCAGTACTTC. Its protein is CASSPRRDYEQYF.

The chain has TRBV5-6 and TRBJ1-5; tentatively, D is TRBD1 (5 bases). V lost 2 bases, J lost 7 bases, and 13 bases lay in between. The CDR3 runs to 14 residues. The germline CDR1 and CDR2 sequences are SGHDT and YYEEEE. CDR3 protein: CASSFGWGEQPQHF. The CDR3 DNA sequence: TGTGCCAGCAGCTTTGGCTGGGGGGAACAGCCCCAGCATTTT.

This chain joins TRBV5-3 and TRBJ1-1; no reliable D call. TRBV5-3 is an ORF for which the function is uncertain. V was trimmed by 0 bases and J by 5 bases, leaving 17 bases between them. The CDR3 loop spans 16 amino acids. The CDR3 is CARSLDSPPLRTEAFF. The CDR3 bases are TGTGCCAGAAGCTTGGACTCCCCCCCCCTACGGACTGAAGCTTTCTTT.

The genes are TRBV7-3 and TRBJ2-5; tentatively, D is TRBD2 (7 bases). Deletions cut 2 bases from V and 2 bases from J, with 12 bases between. This CDR3 region has 15 residues. Germline V CDR1 and CDR2: SGHTA, FQGTGA. The CDR3 nucleotides read TGTGCCAGCAGCTTATGGGGGGGCCCACAAGAGACCCAGTACTTC. This translates into CASSLWGGPQETQYF.

This sequence joins TRBV28 and TRBJ1-6, with 7 bases fitting TRBD1. The V and J ends lost 7 bases and 1 base, in that order; junction bases with no gene match: 13. The CDR3 runs 18 residues. CDR1 is MDHEN and CDR2 is SYDVKM in the germline V gene. CDR3 DNA: TGTGCCAGCAAACGGGACAGCCTAAAACTTTCCTATAATTCACCCCTCCACTTT. It yields the protein CASKRDSLKLSYNSPLHF.